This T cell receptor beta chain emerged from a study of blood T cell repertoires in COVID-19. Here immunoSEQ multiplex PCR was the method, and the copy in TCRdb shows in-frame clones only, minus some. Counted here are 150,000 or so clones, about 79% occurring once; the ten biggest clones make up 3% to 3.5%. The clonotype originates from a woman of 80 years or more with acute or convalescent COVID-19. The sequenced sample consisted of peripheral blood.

The CDR3 DNA reads TGTGCCAGCAGCCGGCGGGACGGGAGCTCCTACAATGAGCAGTTCTTC. Protein sequence: CASSRRDGSSYNEQFF. The chain carries TRBV14 and TRBJ2-1, with a possible D match to TRBD2 (6 bases). The V end was cut by 4 bases, the J end by 0 bases, with 13 bases between. Per germline, CDR1 SGHDN and CDR2 FVKESK. The CDR3 is 16 residues long.